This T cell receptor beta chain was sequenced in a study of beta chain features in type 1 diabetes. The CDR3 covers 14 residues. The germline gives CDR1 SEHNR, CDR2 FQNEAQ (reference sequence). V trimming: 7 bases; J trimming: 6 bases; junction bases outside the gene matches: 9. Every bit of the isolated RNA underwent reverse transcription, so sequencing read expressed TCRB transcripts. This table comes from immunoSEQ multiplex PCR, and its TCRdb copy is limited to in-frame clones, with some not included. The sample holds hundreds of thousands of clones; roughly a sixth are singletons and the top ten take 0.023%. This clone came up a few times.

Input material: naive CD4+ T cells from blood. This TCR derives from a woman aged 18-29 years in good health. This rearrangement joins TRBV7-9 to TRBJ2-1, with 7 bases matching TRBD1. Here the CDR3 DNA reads TGTGCCAGCACGACAGGGTCCGTTGCCAATGAGCAGTTCTTC. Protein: CASTTGSVANEQFF. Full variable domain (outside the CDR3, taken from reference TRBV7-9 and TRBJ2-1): DTGVSQNPRHKITKRGQNVTFRCDPISEHNRLYWYRQTLGQGPEFLTYFQNEAQLEKSRLLSDRFSAERPKGSFSTLEIQRTEQGDSAMYLCASTTGSVANEQFFGPGTRLTVL.